These 21 T cell receptor beta chains came from one sample sequenced in a study of molecular identifiers for immune sequencing clone quantification. Using its own MiXCR run on the PCR reads, TCRdb lists one record per CDR3 protein. The sample has around 480,000 distinct CDR3 sequences; about 26% are singletons. The material sequenced was naive CD8+ T cells from blood, with Jurkat cell RNA spiked in. Subset in this sample: FACS-sorted CD8+CD4-CCR7+CD45RA+ naive T cells. These receptors all come from a human donor in good health. Some libraries in this study had Jurkat cell RNA spiked in.

This clonotype has just one count. At one end, the junction sequence differs from germline, possibly due to a read error. The chain combines TRBV5-1 with TRBJ2-7; no definite D call. CDR1 and CDR2 (germline): SGHRS, YFSETQ. This CDR3 is 13 amino acids long. This CDR3 reads CASSLGTSYERYF. CDR3 sequence (DNA): TGCGCCAGCAGCTTGGGCACCTCCTACGAGCGGTACTTC.

This clonotype was counted between two and nine times. The chain uses TRBV10-3 and TRBJ1-2; the D is unclear. CDR3 length: 13 residues. V shed 2 bases and J shed 4 bases, with 8 bases lying between them. Germline-derived CDR1 and CDR2 are ENHRY and SYGVKD. This CDR3 is CAISETPGYGYTF. CDR3 coding DNA: TGTGCCATCAGTGAGACCCCAGGCTATGGCTACACCTTC.

With regard to this clonotype: With a much larger clone just one base away, this may be a read error. The chain combines TRBV4-1 with TRBJ2-7; tentatively, D is TRBD1 (6 bases). The CDR3 covers 14 residues. V shed 4 bases and J shed 3 bases, with 13 bases lying between them. Germline V gene lookup returns CDR1 MGHRA and CDR2 YSYEKL. Here the CDR3 reads CASSLDGQSYEQYF. In DNA form, the CDR3 reads TGCGCCAGCAGCCTAGATGGACAGAGCTACGAGCAGTACTTC.

Comments on this clonotype: A read error may produce the germline difference seen at one junction end. The rearrangement joins TRBV27 to TRBJ2-3; 11 nucleotides agree with TRBD2. The CDR3 has 16 residues. CDR1 and CDR2 (germline): MNHEY, SMNVEV (reference sequence). In DNA form, the CDR3 reads TGTGCCAGCAGTTTATTAGGTAGCGGGGGGGCAGATAGGCAGTATTTT. Translating it yields CASSLLGSGGADRQYF.

The rearrangement uses TRBV3-1 and TRBJ1-3, with 10 bases aligning to TRBD1. Per germline, CDR1 LGHDT and CDR2 YNNKEL (reference sequence). V dropped 5 bases and J dropped 6; count of bases not matched to a gene: 7. CDR3 length: 15 residues. The CDR3 sequence is CASSNAGTGENTIYF. CDR3 bases: TGTGCCAGCAGCAACGCCGGGACAGGGGAAAACACCATATATTTT.

This clonotype was detected only a few times. The chain employs TRBV7-9 and TRBJ2-2; 14 nucleotides align to TRBD2. This CDR3 comprises 16 residues. Per the germline V gene, CDR1 is SEHNR and CDR2 is FQNEAQ (reference sequence). Unmatched junction bases numbered 5, after V lost 5 bases and J lost 6 bases. The CDR3 sequence is CASSLGLAGGPGELFF. CDR3 in DNA: TGTGCCAGCAGCCTAGGACTAGCGGGAGGTCCCGGGGAGCTGTTTTTT.

In the case of this clonotype: The junction shows a germline mismatch at one end, possibly a read error. V and J are TRBV5-1 and TRBJ2-7, with D possibly matching TRBD2 (6 bases). Germline V lookup: CDR1 SGHRS, CDR2 YFSETQ. The CDR3 length is 12 residues. As DNA, the CDR3 is TGCGCCAGCAGGTTGGGACTCACCGAGCAGTACTTC. Amino acid sequence: CASRLGLTEQYF.

V gene TRBV5-6 combines with J gene TRBJ1-5, with a tentative D call TRBD1 (6 bases). The CDR3 covers 15 residues. The germline V gene has CDR1 SGHDT and CDR2 YYEEEE. Trimming took 7 bases from V and 3 from J, leaving 17 bases between them. CDR3 bases: TGTGCCAGCTCCACTGCCGGACAGATCAATCAGCCCCAGCATTTT. Amino acids: CASSTAGQINQPQHF. Full variable domain (rest looked up from reference TRBV5-6 and TRBJ1-5): DAGVTQSPTHLIKTRGQQVTLRCSPKSGHDTVSWYQQALGQGPQFIFQYYEEEERQRGNFPDRFSGHQFPNYSSELNVNALLLGDSALYLCASSTAGQINQPQHFGDGTRLSIL.

On this clonotype: Its ends do not fully match the called genes, so a read error is possible. The CDR3 loop is CASSSGRNVYAQYF. The CDR3, as DNA: TGTGCCAGCAGCTCAGGGCGGAACGTCTACGCGCAGTACTTC. V gene TRBV12-3 or TRBV12-4 combines with J gene TRBJ2-7, with D maybe TRBD1 (5 bases). This CDR3 region has 14 residues.

This clonotype has a count of ten or more. V and J are TRBV9 and TRBJ1-1; tentative D call: TRBD1 (6 bases). The CDR3 length is 15 residues. The V gene's germline CDR1 is SGDLS and CDR2 YYNGEE. Deletions cut 0 bases from V and 5 bases from J, with 14 bases between. CDR3 in DNA: TGTGCCAGCAGCGTAGATGGGGGCGCGGGGACTGAAGCTTTCTTT. Translating gives CASSVDGGAGTEAFF.

V and J are TRBV27 and TRBJ1-1; D may be TRBD1 (5 bases). V lost 5 bases to trimming and J lost 0 bases, with 10 bases between them. The CDR3 covers 14 residues. Per germline, CDR1 MNHEY and CDR2 SMNVEV (reference sequence). The CDR3 DNA sequence: TGTGCCAGCAGTGCAAGACAGATGAACACTGAAGCTTTCTTT. Its protein is CASSARQMNTEAFF.

The sample holds a few counts of this clonotype. The V and J genes are TRBV2 and TRBJ2-3, with 12 bases that match TRBD2. CDR1 SNHLY and CDR2 FYNNEI come from the germline V gene. This CDR3 has 15 amino acids. Trimming cost V 11 bases and J 6 bases; bases outside gene matches: 12. The CDR3 loop is CAVKTSGSGWDTQYF. As DNA, the CDR3 is TGTGCCGTCAAGACTAGCGGGAGTGGATGGGATACGCAGTATTTT.

This clonotype was seen at least ten times. The chain joins TRBV29-1 to TRBJ2-7; possibly TRBD2 for D (7 bases). Trimming took off 3 bases at V and 3 bases at J, with 15 bases between the two ends. Germline CDR1 is SQVTM and CDR2 is ANQGSEA. The CDR3 sequence is 14 residues long. The CDR3 DNA is TGCAGCGTTGAGTCGGGGGGCCCAATCTACGAGCAGTACTTC. Protein product: CSVESGGPIYEQYF.

This clonotype was observed a handful of times. The genes are TRBV27 and TRBJ2-3; 7 bases agree with TRBD1. V was pared by 1 base and J by 4 bases, with 8 bases of the junction left unmatched. From germline, CDR1 is MNHEY and CDR2 SMNVEV (reference sequence). The CDR3 runs to 16 residues. CDR3 amino acids: CASSLLGNRGPDTQYF. The CDR3 DNA reads TGTGCCAGCAGTTTATTAGGGAACAGGGGACCAGATACGCAGTATTTT.

This clonotype was picked up a small number of times. V gene TRBV4-1 combines with J gene TRBJ2-3; D might be TRBD1 or TRBD2, each matching 6 bases. Trimming left V 0 bases short and J 4 bases short, with 17 bases between. The CDR3 runs to 17 residues. CDR1 is MGHRA and CDR2 is YSYEKL in the germline V gene. The CDR3 nucleotides are TGCGCCAGCAGCCAAGATCCGGGCAGGGGAGGTGCAGATACGCAGTATTTT. Protein product: CASSQDPGRGGADTQYF.

As to this clonotype: This clone may be a read error of a much larger clone one base away. The CDR3: CSARGVSPYEQYF. The DNA for the CDR3 is TGCAGTGCTAGAGGGGTCAGCCCCTACGAGCAGTACTTC. J is TRBJ2-7 and V is TRBV20-1; D is unclear. From germline, CDR1 is DFQATT and CDR2 SNEGSKA (reference sequence). The CDR3 runs to 13 residues. V lost 1 base to trimming and J lost 2 bases, with 9 bases between them.

A word on this clonotype: A much larger clone differs by one base, so this may be a read error. V and J are TRBV6-2 or TRBV6-3 and TRBJ2-7; 7 bases align to TRBD1. Germline lookup yields CDR1 MNHEY and CDR2 SVGEGT. There are 13 residues in the CDR3. The V gene end was trimmed by 7 bases and the J gene end by 7 bases; junction bases not matched to a gene: 10. CDR3 amino acids: CASNPDRSAEQYF. The CDR3 coding sequence is TGTGCCAGCAACCCGGACAGGAGCGCTGAGCAGTACTTC.

The rearrangement joins TRBV20-1 to TRBJ2-1; a possible D gene is TRBD2 (5 bases). The CDR3 extends over 12 amino acids. With 6 bases removed from V and 5 bases from J, the gap between germline ends came to 11 bases. Germline loops: CDR1 DFQATT, CDR2 SNEGSKA (reference sequence). CDR3 region: CSATDYHNEQFF. CDR3 nucleotides: TGCAGTGCGACCGACTACCACAATGAGCAGTTCTTC.

There are a few counts of this clonotype. The chain couples TRBV6-1 to TRBJ2-5; TRBD1 agrees at 9 bases. The CDR3 spans 16 residues. From germline, CDR1 is MNHNS and CDR2 SASEGT. V lost 1 base, J lost 2 bases, and 5 bases stayed unmatched. The CDR3: CASSEGGQGTQETQYF. CDR3 DNA: TGTGCCAGCAGTGAAGGGGGACAGGGAACACAAGAGACCCAGTACTTC.

Points on this clonotype: It may be a read error: a sequence one base away is much more abundant. The genes are TRBV2 and TRBJ2-5; TRBD2 agrees at 9 bases. Germline values: CDR1 SNHLY, CDR2 FYNNEI. This CDR3 contains 18 residues. V shed 3 bases, J shed 2 bases, and the junction held 13 bases outside the gene matches. The CDR3 region is CASSEKVAASGAQETQYF. The CDR3 DNA reads as TGTGCCAGCAGTGAGAAGGTCGCGGCTAGCGGGGCGCAAGAGACCCAGTACTTC. Filled out from reference TRBV2 and TRBJ2-5, the complete variable domain reads EPEVTQTPSHQVTQMGQEVILRCVPISNHLYFYWYRQILGQKVEFLVSFYNNEISEKSEIFDDQFSVERPDGSNFTLKIRSTKLEDSAMYFCASSEKVAASGAQETQYFGPGTRLLVL.

J is TRBJ2-7 and V is TRBV30, with D maybe TRBD2 (7 bases). This CDR3 spans 14 amino acids. The germline V gene has CDR1 GTSNPN and CDR2 SVGIG (reference sequence). V gave up 5 bases and J gave up 1 base, with 15 bases separating them. CDR3 DNA sequence: TGTGCCTGGGGGGGGGCAGGAGTTTCCTACGAGCAGTACTTC. This translates into CAWGGAGVSYEQYF.